This TCR beta chain was profiled in a study of technical replicates of blood from four donors. Here immunoSEQ multiplex PCR was the method, and the copy in TCRdb shows in-frame clones only, minus some. The sample contains around 68,000 clones, about 97% of which appear only once. The CDR3 is 14 residues long. Deletions cut 2 bases from V and 4 bases from J, with 9 bases between. Germline values: CDR1 MNHEY, CDR2 SMNVEV (reference sequence). Material for sequencing was T cells isolated from PBMCs. The source is a human donor in good health. The V gene is TRBV27, the J gene TRBJ2-1; D is undetermined. The CDR3 nucleotides read TGTGCCAGCAGTTTAGCCTACGGTTACAATGAGCAGTTCTTC. It yields the protein CASSLAYGYNEQFF.